These T cell receptor beta chains were read from a single sample in a study of response to subunit inactivated influenza vaccine. TCRdb reprocessed the RT-PCR reads with MiXCR, giving one entry per CDR3 protein. The data show just over 300,000 distinct CDR3 sequences, about 20% seen once. Specimen: PBMCs from blood, collected less than 22 months after vaccination. Receptors originate from a man in his fifties or sixties who received an inactivated influenza vaccine. The CDR3 runs from the conserved cysteine through the conserved F or W. Each record gives: V gene, J gene, clone size, CDR3 protein. Clone size, where shown, is once, few, many, or a class for clones that have expanded.

V gene: TRBV29-1; J gene: TRBJ2-1; clone size: many; CDR3 protein: CSVEASGRVSSYNEQFF
V gene: TRBV15; J gene: TRBJ2-2; clone size: NA; CDR3 protein: CATSRWIGRANTGELFF
V gene: TRBV4-3; J gene: TRBJ2-1; clone size: NA; CDR3 protein: CASSQSWGERGHNEQFF
V gene: TRBV29-1; J gene: TRBJ1-1; clone size: NA; CDR3 protein: CSVPQSGRANTEAFF
V gene: TRBV12-3/TRBV12-4; J gene: TRBJ1-2; clone size: many; CDR3 protein: CASSPRGRPANYGYTF
V gene: TRBV6-1; J gene: TRBJ1-6; clone size: few; CDR3 protein: CASSRDRASNSPLHF
V gene: TRBV5-1; J gene: TRBJ2-3; clone size: few; CDR3 protein: CASSLDGPSTDTQYF
V gene: TRBV20-1; J gene: TRBJ1-2; clone size: few; CDR3 protein: CSASRQGAGYGYTF
V gene: TRBV6-2/TRBV6-3; J gene: TRBJ2-3; clone size: few; CDR3 protein: CASSYLAGTMYF
V gene: TRBV7-2; J gene: TRBJ2-5; clone size: NA; CDR3 protein: CASSSGGAKETQYF
V gene: TRBV6-5; J gene: TRBJ2-7; clone size: NA; CDR3 protein: CASSYSGRGAAEQYF
V gene: TRBV4-2; J gene: TRBJ1-6; clone size: once; CDR3 protein: CASSQAPTENSPLHF
V gene: TRBV10-3; J gene: TRBJ2-1; clone size: NA; CDR3 protein: CAISGGTSEINEQFF
V gene: TRBV7-9; J gene: TRBJ1-5; clone size: NA; CDR3 protein: CASSLDGRGLEPQHF
V gene: TRBV27; J gene: TRBJ1-6; clone size: many; CDR3 protein: CASSFRAARSSYNSPLHF
V gene: TRBV6-5; J gene: TRBJ2-1; clone size: NA; CDR3 protein: CASSYDTISYNEQFF
V gene: TRBV4-1; J gene: TRBJ2-3; clone size: NA; CDR3 protein: CASSQDLRGLAGVKDTQYF
V gene: TRBV2; J gene: TRBJ2-7; clone size: few; CDR3 protein: CASSELAGVSYEQYF
V gene: TRBV25-1; J gene: TRBJ2-3; clone size: NA; CDR3 protein: CASSEWSGGATDTQYF
V gene: TRBV29-1; J gene: TRBJ2-2; clone size: NA; CDR3 protein: CSVEVPRGAGELFF
V gene: TRBV6-1; J gene: TRBJ1-1; clone size: few; CDR3 protein: CASRLQGTMNTEAFF
V gene: TRBV12-3/TRBV12-4; J gene: TRBJ1-4; clone size: many; CDR3 protein: CASTPNTGQTNEKLFF
V gene: TRBV27; J gene: TRBJ1-2; clone size: few; CDR3 protein: CASSLHWSNYGYTF
V gene: TRBV6-1; J gene: TRBJ1-3; clone size: NA; CDR3 protein: CASSRRNSGNTIYF
V gene: TRBV6-1; J gene: TRBJ2-7; clone size: NA; CDR3 protein: CASGGLAEIYEQYF
V gene: TRBV5-1; J gene: TRBJ2-2; clone size: NA; CDR3 protein: CASSSGTGANTGELFF
V gene: TRBV18; J gene: TRBJ1-1; clone size: few; CDR3 protein: CASSPPGLNTEAFF
V gene: TRBV3-1; J gene: TRBJ2-7; clone size: NA; CDR3 protein: CASSRTSGRTRSYEQYF
V gene: TRBV12-3/TRBV12-4; J gene: TRBJ2-1; clone size: NA; CDR3 protein: CASSRPGDEQFF
V gene: TRBV28; J gene: TRBJ1-5; clone size: few; CDR3 protein: CASNGGSNGNQPQHF
V gene: TRBV11-2; J gene: TRBJ1-5; clone size: few; CDR3 protein: CASSLGPGGGGAQHF
V gene: TRBV9; J gene: TRBJ1-4; clone size: few; CDR3 protein: CASSVAAGTREKLFF
V gene: TRBV29-1; J gene: TRBJ1-1; clone size: NA; CDR3 protein: CSVELHHGTEAFF